This T cell receptor (beta chain) came from a study of Ad26.COV2.S vaccination and SARS-CoV-2 variants. Overall study: Doses of Ad26.COV2.S were injected into muscle once or twice, 56 days apart.

Clones were sequenced by immunoSEQ multiplex PCR, and TCRdb holds only the in-frame ones, with some missing. This sample carries about 350,000 clones, roughly 89% of them seen once, and the ten largest clones take approximately 5%. CDR3 length: 15 amino acids. The germline V gene encodes CDR1 KGHDR and CDR2 SFDVKD. V was shortened by 6 bases and J by 3 bases, with 14 bases between the two germline ends. As for treatment: 15 to 20 received Ad26.COV2.S at low or high dose, single or two shots; 5 received placebo; per-sample allocation not given. Sampling happened 63 days after the first vaccine or placebo injection.

The V and J genes are TRBV24-1 and TRBJ1-5, with D uncertain. The TCR was taken from a person between 18 and 60 years old who received the Ad26.COV2.S COVID-19 vaccine or a placebo. Sequenced here: peripheral blood, sampled in a trial of Ad26.COV2.S vaccine versus placebo. The CDR3 loop reads CATSFTDLDNQPQHF. The CDR3 bases are TGTGCCACCAGTTTTACGGACTTAGACAATCAGCCCCAGCATTTT.